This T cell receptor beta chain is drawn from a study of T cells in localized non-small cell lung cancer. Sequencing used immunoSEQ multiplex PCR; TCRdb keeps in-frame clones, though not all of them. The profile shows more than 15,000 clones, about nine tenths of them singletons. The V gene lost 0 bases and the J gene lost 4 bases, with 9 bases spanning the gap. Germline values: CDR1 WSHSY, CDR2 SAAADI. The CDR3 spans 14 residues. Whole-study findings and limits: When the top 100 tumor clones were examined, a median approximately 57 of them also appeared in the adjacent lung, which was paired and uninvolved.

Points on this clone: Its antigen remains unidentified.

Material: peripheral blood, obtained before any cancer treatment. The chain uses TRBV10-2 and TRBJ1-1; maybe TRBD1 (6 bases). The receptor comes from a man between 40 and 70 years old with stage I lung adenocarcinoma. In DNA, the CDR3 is TGCGCCAGCAGTGAGTCACAGGGTGCCACTGAAGCTTTCTTT. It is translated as CASSESQGATEAFF.